This TCR beta chain appears in the sequencing data of a study of CD8 T cells in ankylosing spondylitis. Study-wide findings and caveats: Earlier reports found some motif variants in synovial fluid and blood in reactive arthritis.

The germline V gene encodes CDR1 MDHEN and CDR2 SYDVKM. The germline V and J ends were trimmed by 7 bases and 7 bases, with 13 bases remaining between them. This CDR3 is 12 amino acids long. TCRdb itself ran the 5' RACE reads through MiXCR, one entry per CDR3 protein. Among 380,000 or so distinct CDR3 sequences, 20% were seen once, and the ten largest hold around 13%. About this clonotype: Antigen unknown.

The chain joins TRBV28 to TRBJ2-5; D gene unclear. The sequencing input was blood, either unsorted or a sorted T cell fraction (not recorded which). This receptor was taken from a male donor with ankylosing spondylitis or in good health (not recorded which). The DNA of the CDR3 is TGTGCCAGCATTGGCCTCCTGGGGACCCAGTACTTC. Amino acid sequence: CASIGLLGTQYF.